A single count supports the clone carrying this T cell receptor (beta chain). Its antigen is unknown. The sample originates from a study of CD8 T cells in Susac syndrome. Study-wide results and caveats: Susac CD8+ clonal expansion peaked in TEMRA cells and active patients.

Random hexamers served to reverse transcribe roughly 0.5 to 1 ug RNA. Each CDR3 protein gets one entry after TCRdb re-called the immunoSEQ multiplex PCR reads with MiXCR. The data show some 130,000 distinct CDR3 sequences, 85% to 95% seen once. This CDR3 is 13 amino acids long. The V end was cut by 3 bases, the J end by 8 bases, with 16 bases between. Per the germline V gene, CDR1 is SQVTM and CDR2 is ANQGSEA. As judged by recently defined diagnostic criteria, patients with Susac syndrome had definite or probable disease. Negative magnetic isolation gave CD8+ and CD4+ cells; FACS enriched CD8+ TEMRA. Sequenced input: CD8+ T cells from PBMCs. The V call is TRBV29-1, the J call TRBJ1-2, with D perhaps TRBD1 (5 bases). This receptor was identified in a human donor with Susac syndrome. The CDR3 DNA follows: TGCAGCGTTGAGTCCCAGGGAGGTGACGGCTACACCTTC. Translation gives CSVESQGGDGYTF. Combining the CDR3 with reference TRBV29-1 and TRBJ1-2 gives the whole variable domain SAVISQKPSRDICQRGTSLTIQCQVDSQVTMMFWYRQQPGQSLTLIATANQGSEATYESGFVIDKFPISRPNLTFSTLTVSNMSPEDSSIYLCSVESQGGDGYTFGSGTRLTVV.